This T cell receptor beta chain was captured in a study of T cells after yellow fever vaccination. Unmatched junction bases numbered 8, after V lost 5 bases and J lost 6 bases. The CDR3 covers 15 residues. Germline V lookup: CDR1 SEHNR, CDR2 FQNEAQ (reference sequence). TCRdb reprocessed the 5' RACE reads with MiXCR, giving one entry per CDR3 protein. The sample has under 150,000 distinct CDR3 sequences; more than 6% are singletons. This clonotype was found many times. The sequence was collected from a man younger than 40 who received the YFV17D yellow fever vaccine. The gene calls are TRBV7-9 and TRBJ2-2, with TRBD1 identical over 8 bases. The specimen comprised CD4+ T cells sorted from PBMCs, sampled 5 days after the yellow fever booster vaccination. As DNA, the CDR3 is TGTGCCAGCAGCCTGCCGGACAGGGCGGCCGGGGAGCTGTTTTTT. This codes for CASSLPDRAAGELFF.